One sample yielded the 26 T cell receptor beta chains listed below, sequenced in a study of a mutant IDH1 vaccine in newly diagnosed glioma. No antigens are known for them. Measured with immunoSEQ multiplex PCR; TCRdb has only the in-frame clones, and not every one. The sample holds around 57,000 clones; 84% are singletons and the top ten take about 4.6%. The time point: week 35, safety follow-up. Vaccination comprised doses that each held 300 ug of mutant IDH1 20-mer peptide, plus topical imiquimod. The sequences come from PBMCs, collected from a glioma patient whose treatment included an IDH1 peptide vaccine. The source is a man in his thirties or forties with glioma.

The genes are TRBV7-2 and TRBJ1-5, with TRBD1 matching 8 bases. The CDR3 runs 16 residues. Losses at the gene ends were 2 bases for V and 7 bases for J; bases not matched to a gene: 10. Germline loops: CDR1 SGHTA, CDR2 FQGNSA. The DNA of the CDR3 is TGTGCCAGCAGCTTACTAGGACAGGGAGCCAACCAGCCCCAGCATTTT. Its protein is CASSLLGQGANQPQHF.

This clone is a singleton in its sample. V usage is TRBV5-1 and J usage is TRBJ2-5, with 7 bases fitting TRBD1. The assigned J gene may be wrong: the sequence end matches TRBJ2-7 better. This CDR3 is 14 amino acids long. Germline-derived CDR1 and CDR2 are SGHRS and YFSETQ. The CDR3 spells CASSLGQGVYEQYF. The CDR3, as DNA: TGCGCCAGCAGCTTGGGACAGGGAGTTTACGAGCAGTACTTC.

The gene calls are TRBV29-1 and TRBJ2-5; the D gene is possibly TRBD2 (6 bases). The DNA end lines up better with TRBJ2-7; the J call may be wrong. The CDR3 runs 11 residues. In germline, CDR1 is SQVTM, CDR2 ANQGSEA. The CDR3 nucleotides are TGCAGCGTTGGGGGACTGTACGAGCAGTACTTC. Translating it yields CSVGGLYEQYF.

J is TRBJ1-2 and V is TRBV6-5, with D hard to call. CDR1 MNHEY and CDR2 SVGAGI come from the germline V gene. V lost 6 bases, J lost 2 bases, and 7 bases lay in between. The CDR3 loop spans 12 amino acids. The CDR3 spells CASREMNYGYTF. The CDR3 bases are TGTGCCAGCAGAGAAATGAACTATGGCTACACCTTC.

This chain links TRBV2 with TRBJ1-6, with D unclear. The V gene's germline CDR1 is SNHLY and CDR2 FYNNEI. The CDR3 spans 13 residues. The V end was cut by 3 bases, the J end by 6 bases, with 6 bases between. CDR3 sequence (DNA): TGTGCCAGCAGTGACCGTTTTAATTCACCCCTCCACTTT. Its protein product is CASSDRFNSPLHF.

The chain recombines TRBV5-6 with TRBJ1-1; D uncertain. This CDR3 comprises 14 residues. The V gene lost 0 bases and the J gene lost 2 bases, with 8 bases spanning the gap. CDR1 and CDR2 from the germline V gene are SGHDT and YYEEEE. The CDR3 DNA reads TGTGCCAGCAGCTTGGAGGGTGAAAACACTGAAGCTTTCTTT. Protein: CASSLEGENTEAFF.

The rearrangement links TRBV19 to TRBJ1-1; D gene ambiguous. The germline V and J ends were trimmed by 7 bases and 1 base, with 13 bases remaining between them. The germline V gene encodes CDR1 LNHDA and CDR2 SQIVND (reference sequence). This CDR3 has 14 residues. The CDR3 nucleotides read TGTGCCAGTATCTCACGTAAGGGGAACACTGAAGCTTTCTTT. It codes for CASISRKGNTEAFF. Variable domain in full (rest from reference TRBV19 and TRBJ1-1): DGGITQSPKYLFRKEGQNVTLSCEQNLNHDAMYWYRQDPGQGLRLIYYSQIVNDFQKGDIAEGYSVSREKKESFPLTVTSAQKNPTAFYLCASISRKGNTEAFFGQGTRLTVV.

The gene calls are TRBV19 and TRBJ1-2, with 9 bases identical to TRBD1. The germline V gene encodes CDR1 LNHDA and CDR2 SQIVND (reference sequence). J gave up 0 bases and V 7 bases, and 9 bases lay outside the gene matches. This CDR3 is 16 amino acids long. CDR3 bases: TGTGCCAGTACCAAAGGGACAGGGAATTCTAACTATGGCTACACCTTC. The encoded protein is CASTKGTGNSNYGYTF.

J is TRBJ1-3 and V is TRBV5-1, with TRBD1 as a possible D gene (5 bases). The germline V gene has CDR1 SGHRS and CDR2 YFSETQ. The CDR3 spans 15 residues. Trimming removed 6 bases from V and 2 bases from J, with 15 bases in between. This CDR3 is CASTPRGTAGNTIYF. DNA of the CDR3: TGCGCCAGCACCCCTAGAGGGACCGCTGGAAACACCATATATTTT.

The count of this clone is one. This sequence joins TRBV7-9 and TRBJ1-4, with D hard to call. The ends were cut back, 0 bases at V and 5 bases at J, with 10 bases in the middle. The CDR3 totals 15 residues. Per the germline V gene, CDR1 is SEHNR and CDR2 is FQNEAQ (reference sequence). CDR3 region: CASSLASGGNEKLFF. DNA for the CDR3: TGTGCCAGCAGCTTAGCATCTGGAGGAAATGAAAAACTGTTTTTT. Complete variable domain (other parts from reference TRBV7-9 and TRBJ1-4): DTGVSQNPRHKITKRGQNVTFRCDPISEHNRLYWYRQTLGQGPEFLTYFQNEAQLEKSRLLSDRFSAERPKGSFSTLEIQRTEQGDSAMYLCASSLASGGNEKLFFGSGTQLSVL.

The J gene is TRBJ2-7, the V gene TRBV6-5; perhaps TRBD1 as D (5 bases). CDR3 length: 15 amino acids. V shed 6 bases and J shed 0 bases, with 15 bases lying between them. Germline V gene lookup returns CDR1 MNHEY and CDR2 SVGAGI. In DNA form, the CDR3 reads TGTGCCAGCAGGGAGACAGTATCGAGCTCCTACGAGCAGTACTTC. Translated, it gives CASRETVSSSYEQYF.

Relative to its sample, this clone is medium-sized. V is TRBV6-4 and J is TRBJ2-2; 8 bases align to TRBD2. The junction had 0 bases not matched to a gene; V was cut back by 2 bases and J by 1 base. The CDR3 runs 15 residues. Per germline, CDR1 MRHNA and CDR2 SNTAGT. The CDR3 nucleotides are TGTGCCAGCAGTGACCTAGCGGGGAACACCGGGGAGCTGTTTTTT. Translated: CASSDLAGNTGELFF.

The rearrangement uses TRBV4-1 and TRBJ2-5, with TRBD2 identical over 7 bases. J was trimmed by 2 bases and V by 4 bases; bases with no gene match: 13. CDR3 length: 17 amino acids. Germline-derived CDR1 and CDR2 are MGHRA and YSYEKL. The CDR3 nucleotides are TGCGCCAGCAGCCGGCAACCCCGGGGCGGGGGTCAAGAGACCCAGTACTTC. Translation: CASSRQPRGGGQETQYF.

This chain links TRBV2 with TRBJ2-5; D gene ambiguous. The germline V gene encodes CDR1 SNHLY and CDR2 FYNNEI. V lost 5 bases, J lost 1 base, and 17 bases lay in between. CDR3 length equals 16 residues. CDR3 protein: CASSPWTDGSQETQYF. The CDR3 nucleotides are TGTGCCAGCAGTCCCTGGACGGACGGATCCCAAGAGACCCAGTACTTC.

On this clone itself: Germline is not matched at one junction end, which may reflect a read error. Other DNA sequences of this sample code for an identical CDR3. The chain is built from TRBV2 and TRBJ1-2; D is uncertain. CDR1 and CDR2 (germline): SNHLY, FYNNEI. The CDR3 runs to 13 residues. CDR3 in DNA: TGTGCCAGCAGTGAAAGGCAGGTTTATGGTTACACCTTC. This gives the protein CASSERQVYGYTF.

This rearrangement joins TRBV6-5 to TRBJ1-2; 7 bases are shared with TRBD1. The CDR3 totals 13 residues. Losses at the gene ends were 5 bases for V and 8 bases for J; bases not matched to a gene: 8. Germline CDR1 and CDR2: MNHEY and SVGAGI. The CDR3, as DNA: TGTGCCAGCAGTACGGGGACAGACGTCGGCTACACCTTC. Amino acids: CASSTGTDVGYTF.

The rearrangement joins TRBV5-1 to TRBJ1-4; TRBD1 aligns across 11 bases. CDR1 is SGHRS, CDR2 YFSETQ, per germline. V dropped 0 bases and J dropped 7; count of bases not matched to a gene: 8. The CDR3 sequence is 17 residues long. The CDR3 is CASSLVGLDRGPEKLFF. CDR3 DNA sequence: TGCGCCAGCAGCTTGGTGGGTCTGGACAGGGGGCCTGAAAAACTGTTTTTT.

The chain employs TRBV7-2 and TRBJ2-2; D is possibly TRBD1 or TRBD2 (5 bases each). The germline V and J ends were trimmed by 0 bases and 5 bases, with 19 bases remaining between them. CDR3 length equals 18 residues. Germline assignment: CDR1 SGHTA and CDR2 FQGNSA. CDR3 loop: CASSLAINPGSKTGELFF. The CDR3 DNA follows: TGTGCCAGCAGCTTAGCGATCAATCCAGGGAGTAAAACCGGGGAGCTGTTTTTT.

This clone was recorded a few times. The J gene is TRBJ1-5, the V gene TRBV6-5, with D possibly matching TRBD1 (5 bases). The ends were cut back, 2 bases at V and 4 bases at J, with 6 bases in the middle. CDR3 size: 13 residues. The germline CDR1 and CDR2 sequences are MNHEY and SVGAGI. CDR3 sequence (DNA): TGTGCCAGCAGTTACAGGGGTAATCAGCCCCAGCATTTT. Protein: CASSYRGNQPQHF.

The chain employs TRBV19 and TRBJ2-7; D gene unclear. V was trimmed by 4 bases and J by 0 bases, leaving 13 bases between them. This CDR3 has 15 amino acids. Per germline, CDR1 LNHDA and CDR2 SQIVND (reference sequence). The CDR3 bases are TGTGCCAGTAGTAGTGTCCGGGCCGCCTCCTACGAGCAGTACTTC. As protein: CASSSVRAASYEQYF.

The chain employs TRBV10-3 and TRBJ1-1, with 8 positions matching TRBD1. This CDR3 has 14 amino acids. CDR1 and CDR2 (germline): ENHRY, SYGVKD. Trimming took 0 bases from V and 11 from J; bases not matched to a gene: 8. As DNA, the CDR3 is TGTGCCATCAGTGAGTCGAGACAGGGGTCGTGGGCTTTCTTT. Translated, it gives CAISESRQGSWAFF.

The rearrangement links TRBV4-2 to TRBJ2-1; D possibly corresponds to TRBD1 (5 bases). Trimming shortened V by 3 bases and J by 2 bases, and 14 bases separated the two germline ends. CDR1 and CDR2 (germline): LGHNA, YNFKEQ. The CDR3 is made up of 16 amino acids. This chain's CDR3 is CASSHGNTGTYNEQFF. DNA of the CDR3: TGTGCCAGCAGCCATGGAAACACAGGAACCTACAATGAGCAGTTCTTC.

V usage is TRBV13 and J usage is TRBJ2-1, with 9 bases that match TRBD1. The length of the CDR3 is 15 residues. CDR1 and CDR2 from the germline V gene are PRHDT and FYEKMQ (reference sequence). With 3 bases clipped from V and 4 bases from J, the junction kept 4 bases outside the gene matches. This chain's CDR3 is CASSFTGGAYNEQFF. CDR3 coding DNA: TGTGCCAGCAGCTTCACAGGGGGCGCGTACAATGAGCAGTTCTTC.

This clone occurred once. The chain employs TRBV7-2 and TRBJ2-5, with 8 nucleotides matching TRBD2. The germline V gene encodes CDR1 SGHTA and CDR2 FQGNSA. V was clipped by 3 bases and J by 6 bases; unmatched bases: 6. This CDR3 region has 14 residues. CDR3 in DNA: TGTGCCAGCAGCTTGACGGGGGGGCCCAAGACCCAGTACTTC. Amino acid sequence: CASSLTGGPKTQYF.

This clone occurred once. The rearrangement joins TRBV2 to TRBJ1-2, with a tentative D call TRBD1 (5 bases). Germline assignment: CDR1 SNHLY and CDR2 FYNNEI. The CDR3 runs 13 residues. Trimming removed 3 bases at V and 8 bases at J, with 13 bases between. The chain's CDR3 is CASSEGGTRGYTF. The CDR3 nucleotides are TGTGCCAGCAGTGAGGGGGGTACTCGGGGCTACACCTTC. Full variable domain (outside the CDR3, taken from reference TRBV2 and TRBJ1-2): EPEVTQTPSHQVTQMGQEVILRCVPISNHLYFYWYRQILGQKVEFLVSFYNNEISEKSEIFDDQFSVERPDGSNFTLKIRSTKLEDSAMYFCASSEGGTRGYTFGSGTRLTVV.

This clone is a singleton in its sample. The chain recombines TRBV6-5 with TRBJ1-2; no reliable D call. The germline CDR1 and CDR2 sequences are MNHEY and SVGAGI. Trimming shortened V by 0 bases and J by 0 bases, and 8 bases separated the two germline ends. The CDR3 is 15 amino acids. CDR3 region: CASSYSNLANYGYTF. The DNA for the CDR3 is TGTGCCAGCAGTTACTCAAATTTAGCTAACTATGGCTACACCTTC.